The 9 T cell receptor beta chains given below trace back to one sample, sequenced in a study of post-analysis software for immune sequencing data. Notes on the study in general: Patients had higher frequencies than controls of roughly five TRBV segments, including TRBV5-6, TRBV5-1 and TRBV20-1.

Each TCR beta cDNA library carried unique molecular identifiers. TCRdb recomputed calls from the PCR reads with MiXCR, one row per CDR3 protein. Of about 430,000 distinct CDR3 sequences listed, 35% to 45% are singletons. Their cognate antigens are unknown. The specimen sequenced was blood. These receptors originate from a girl aged 2-9 years with multiple sclerosis.

This chain links TRBV6-6 with TRBJ2-3; unclear D gene. In germline, CDR1 is MNHNY, CDR2 SVGAGI (reference sequence). This CDR3 is 14 amino acids long. The ends were cut back, 2 bases at V and 1 base at J, with 7 bases in the middle. In DNA, the CDR3 is TGTGCCAGCAGTTACCGTCGGGGCACAGATACGCAGTATTTT. As protein: CASSYRRGTDTQYF.

The chain employs TRBV4-3 and TRBJ1-5, with D unclear. This CDR3 has 13 residues. The V gene's germline CDR1 is LGHNA and CDR2 YSLEER. V lost 4 bases and J 4 bases, leaving 8 bases between the germline ends. CDR3 nucleotide sequence: TGCGCCAGCAGCCCCGGGATTAATCAGCCCCAGCATTTT. Protein sequence: CASSPGINQPQHF.

V usage is TRBV20-1 and J usage is TRBJ2-1; D is perhaps TRBD2 (6 bases). The CDR3 is 14 residues long. The germline V gene has CDR1 DFQATT and CDR2 SNEGSKA (reference sequence). V lost 3 bases and J lost 4, with 13 bases in between. DNA of the CDR3: TGCAGTGCTAGGGGCGGGAACGCTTACAATGAGCAGTTCTTC. Protein: CSARGGNAYNEQFF.

The chain employs TRBV7-9 and TRBJ2-6; weak D call: TRBD1 (6 bases). This CDR3 is 16 amino acids long. The germline V gene has CDR1 SEHNR and CDR2 FQNEAQ (reference sequence). Deletions cut 5 bases from V and 0 bases from J, with 11 bases between. The CDR3 coding sequence is TGTGCCAGCAGCGTTGACAGGAACTCTGGGGCCAACGTCCTGACTTTC. This translates into CASSVDRNSGANVLTF.

The V call is TRBV29-1, the J call TRBJ2-1; 7 nucleotides align to TRBD1. The V segment lost 4 bases and the J segment 0 bases; nucleotides outside the gene matches: 9. CDR3 length equals 16 residues. In germline, CDR1 is SQVTM, CDR2 ANQGSEA. As DNA, the CDR3 is TGCAGCGTTGGAGGGGGAAGGGACAGCTCCTACAATGAGCAGTTCTTC. It translates to CSVGGGRDSSYNEQFF.

The chain has TRBV12-3 or TRBV12-4 and TRBJ2-1; 9 bases are a match to TRBD1. This CDR3 is built from 12 residues. The trim removed 2 bases at V and 15 bases at J, leaving 5 bases unmatched. CDR3 DNA sequence: TGTGCCAGCAGTTTACCCGGACAGGGGTGGTTCTTC. Translation: CASSLPGQGWFF.

The gene calls are TRBV7-9 and TRBJ1-1; no reliable D call. V was clipped by 7 bases and J by 3 bases, with 9 bases between them. Germline lookup yields CDR1 SEHNR and CDR2 FQNEAQ (reference sequence). This CDR3 region has 12 residues. The CDR3 coding sequence is TGTGCCAGCAAGAGAGGGTACACTGAAGCTTTCTTT. This sequence encodes CASKRGYTEAFF.

The J gene is TRBJ1-6, the V gene TRBV28; D is ambiguous. CDR1 is MDHEN, CDR2 SYDVKM, per germline. The V gene lost 3 bases and the J gene lost 9 bases, with 15 bases spanning the gap. The length of the CDR3 is 15 residues. The CDR3: CASSFPRYTGSPLHF. The CDR3 DNA reads as TGTGCCAGCAGTTTCCCGAGATACACGGGTTCACCCCTCCACTTT.

In this sample, this clonotype turned up a few times. The J gene is TRBJ2-4, the V gene TRBV27; D is ambiguous. The J call is doubtful: the DNA matches TRBJ2-7 better. CDR3 length: 12 amino acids. The germline gives CDR1 MNHEY, CDR2 SMNVEV (reference sequence). CDR3 region: CASRRDPYEQYF. The CDR3 bases are TGTGCCAGCAGACGAGATCCCTACGAGCAGTACTTC.